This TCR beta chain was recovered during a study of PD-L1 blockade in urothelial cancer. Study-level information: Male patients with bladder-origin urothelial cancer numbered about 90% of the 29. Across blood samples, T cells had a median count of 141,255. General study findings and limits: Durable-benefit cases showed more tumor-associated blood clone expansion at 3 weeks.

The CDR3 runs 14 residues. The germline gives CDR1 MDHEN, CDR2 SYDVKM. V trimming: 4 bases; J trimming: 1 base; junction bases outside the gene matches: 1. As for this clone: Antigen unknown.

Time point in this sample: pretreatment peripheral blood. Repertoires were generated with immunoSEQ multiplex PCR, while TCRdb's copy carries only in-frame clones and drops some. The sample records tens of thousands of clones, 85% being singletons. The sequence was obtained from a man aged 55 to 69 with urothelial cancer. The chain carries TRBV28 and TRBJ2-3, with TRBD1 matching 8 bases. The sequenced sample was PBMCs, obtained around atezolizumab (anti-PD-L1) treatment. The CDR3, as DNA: TGTGCCAGCAGTTCGGGACAGGGCACAGATACGCAGTATTTT. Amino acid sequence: CASSSGQGTDTQYF.